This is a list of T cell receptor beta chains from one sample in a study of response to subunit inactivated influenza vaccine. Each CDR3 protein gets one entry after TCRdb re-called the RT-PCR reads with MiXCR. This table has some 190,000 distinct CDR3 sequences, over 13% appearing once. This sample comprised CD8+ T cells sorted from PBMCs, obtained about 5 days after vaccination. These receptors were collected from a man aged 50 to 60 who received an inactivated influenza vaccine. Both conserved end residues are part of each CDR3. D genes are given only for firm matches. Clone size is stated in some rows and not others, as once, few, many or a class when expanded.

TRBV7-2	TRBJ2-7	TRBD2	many	TGTGCCAGCAGCTCACCTACTAGCGGGAACCCATACGAGCAGTACTTC	CASSSPTSGNPYEQYF
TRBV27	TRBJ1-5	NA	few	TGTGCCAGCAGTTTAGCCTATTATCAGCCCCAGCATTTT	CASSLAYYQPQHF
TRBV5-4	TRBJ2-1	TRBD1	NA	TGCGCCAGCAGCCAAGCCCGACAGGGAAGCAATGAGCAGTTCTTC	CASSQARQGSNEQFF
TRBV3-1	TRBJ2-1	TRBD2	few	TGTGCCAGCAGCCTAATAAGCGGGGTCTCCTACAATGAGCAGTTCTTC	CASSLISGVSYNEQFF
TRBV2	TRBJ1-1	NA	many	TGTGCCAGCAGTGATCTCGAAAGGAACACTGAAGCTTTCTTT	CASSDLERNTEAFF
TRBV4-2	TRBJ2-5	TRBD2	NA	TGTGCCAGCAGCCAGAGGCTAGCGGGGGTGCAAGAGACCCAGTACTTC	CASSQRLAGVQETQYF
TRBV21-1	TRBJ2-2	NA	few	TGTGCCAGCAGCAACCCCGGGACAGGGGGCAACGGGGAGCTGTTTTTT	CASSNPGTGGNGELFF
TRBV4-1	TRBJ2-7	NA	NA	TGCGCCAGCAGTCGTATTCGCACAGCGCTCGAGCAGTACTTC	CASSRIRTALEQYF
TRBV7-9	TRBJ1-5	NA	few	TGTGCCAGCAGCTTGACAAATCAGCCCCAGCATTTT	CASSLTNQPQHF
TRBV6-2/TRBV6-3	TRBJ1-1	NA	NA	TGTGCCAGCAGCTGGAGCAACACTGAAGCTTTCTTT	CASSWSNTEAFF
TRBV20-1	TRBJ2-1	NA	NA	TGCAGTGCTAGAGGGCCCGGAGGAGACGCGCGGCCTTACAATGAGCAGTTCTTC	CSARGPGGDARPYNEQFF
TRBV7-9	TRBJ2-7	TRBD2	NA	TGTGCCAGCAGCTTAATTGCGGGGGGAAACTCCTACGAGCAGTACTTC	CASSLIAGGNSYEQYF
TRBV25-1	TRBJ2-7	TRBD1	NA	TGTGCCACCGACGGGGACAGGCTCTACGAGCAGTACTTC	CATDGDRLYEQYF
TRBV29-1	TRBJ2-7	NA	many	TGCAGCGTAGACACGGCCGACTCCTACGAGCAGTACTTC	CSVDTADSYEQYF
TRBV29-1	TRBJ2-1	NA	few	TGCAGCGCCTCCATTTTACAGGGGGGGTCTTACAATGAGCAGTTCTTC	CSASILQGGSYNEQFF
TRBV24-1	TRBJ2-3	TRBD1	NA	TGTGCCACCAGTGATAGGGACAGGGGCTTTTACACAGATACGCAGTATTTT	CATSDRDRGFYTDTQYF
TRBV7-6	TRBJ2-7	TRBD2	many	TGTGCCAGCAGCTTAGATCTAGCGGGGACCTACGAGCAGTACTTC	CASSLDLAGTYEQYF
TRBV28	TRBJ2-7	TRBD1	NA	TGTGCCAGCAGTCCCGGGACAGGGGCGCGCGAGCAGTACTTC	CASSPGTGAREQYF
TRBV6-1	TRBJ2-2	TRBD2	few	TGTGCCAGCAGTGCCGGGACTAGCGGCAGCACCGGGGAGCTGTTTTTT	CASSAGTSGSTGELFF
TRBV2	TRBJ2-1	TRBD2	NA	TGTGCCAGCAGGGGGACTAGCGGGGGGTTCTACAATGAGCAGTTCTTC	CASRGTSGGFYNEQFF
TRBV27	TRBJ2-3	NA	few	TGTGCCAGCAGTTCCCCCCGGGGGCGCACAGATACGCAGTATTTT	CASSSPRGRTDTQYF
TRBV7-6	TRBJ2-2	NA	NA	TGTGCCAGCAGCCCCCAAAATTGGGCCGGGGAGCTGTTTTTT	CASSPQNWAGELFF
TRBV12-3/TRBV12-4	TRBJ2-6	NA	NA	TGTGCGTCCGGGGTGGGGTATTCTGGGGCCAACGTCCTGACTTTC	CASGVGYSGANVLTF
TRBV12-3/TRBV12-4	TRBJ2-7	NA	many	TGTGCCACGAGGATCAGGGGCCACGAGCAGTACTTC	CATRIRGHEQYF
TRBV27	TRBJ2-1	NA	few	TGTGCCAGCAGTTTGTTGGGTACTTACAATGAGCAGTTCTTC	CASSLLGTYNEQFF
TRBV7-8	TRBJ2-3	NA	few	TGTGCCAGCAGCTGGTGGGAGGGCACAGATACGCAGTATTTT	CASSWWEGTDTQYF
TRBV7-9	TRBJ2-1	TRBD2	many	TGTGCCAGCAGCCTTAGCGGGGTTGATGAGCAGTTCTTC	CASSLSGVDEQFF
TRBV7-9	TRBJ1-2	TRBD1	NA	TGTGCCAGCAAACGAGGGACAGGGGCAACTAACTATGGCTACACCTTC	CASKRGTGATNYGYTF
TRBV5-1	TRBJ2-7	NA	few	TGCGCCAGCAGCTTTACCGGGACACCAACCTACGAGCAGTACTTC	CASSFTGTPTYEQYF
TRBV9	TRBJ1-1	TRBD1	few	TGTGCCAGCAGCGTAGATAGGACAGGGGAAGCTTTCTTT	CASSVDRTGEAFF
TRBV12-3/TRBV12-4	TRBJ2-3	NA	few	TGTGCCAGCAGTGCGGACGGGCTAGTGCGGGGTACGCAGTATTTT	CASSADGLVRGTQYF
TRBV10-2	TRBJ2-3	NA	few	TGCGCCAGTATTCCCGGGTCAAATCCAGATACGCAGTATTTT	CASIPGSNPDTQYF
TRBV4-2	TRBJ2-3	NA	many	TGTGCCAGCAGCCAAGGTCTAGCAGCAGATACGCAGTATTTT	CASSQGLAADTQYF
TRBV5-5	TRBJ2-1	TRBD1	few	TGTGCCAGCAGCTTGGACGACAGGGTCCTCTACAATGAGCAGTTCTTC	CASSLDDRVLYNEQFF
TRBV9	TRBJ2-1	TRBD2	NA	TGTGCCAGCAGCGTTAGCGGGAGTTGGGGCAATGAGCAGTTCTTC	CASSVSGSWGNEQFF
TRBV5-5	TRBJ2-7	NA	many	TGTGCCAGCAGCCCCTCAATAGGGAGGTACGAGCAGTACTTC	CASSPSIGRYEQYF
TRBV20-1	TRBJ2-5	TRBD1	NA	TGCAGTGCTAGGGGACAGGGGACGGCCCAGTACTTC	CSARGQGTAQYF
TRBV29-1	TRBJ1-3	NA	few	TGCAGCGGAAAGAATCTTGGAAACACCATATATTTT	CSGKNLGNTIYF
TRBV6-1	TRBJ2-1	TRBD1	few	TGTGCCAGCAGTGTCGCCGGGACAGGGGGCTTCAATGAGCAGTTCTTC	CASSVAGTGGFNEQFF
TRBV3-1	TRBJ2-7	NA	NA	TGTGCCAGCAGCCAAGGGACGGGAACGGCCTACGAGCAGTACTTC	CASSQGTGTAYEQYF
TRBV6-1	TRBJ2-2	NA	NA	TGTGCCAGCAGCCCCCAGGGGGGTAGCACCGGGGAGCTGTTTTTT	CASSPQGGSTGELFF
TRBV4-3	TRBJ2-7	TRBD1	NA	TGCGCCAGCAGCGATTACAGGGGGAATTACGAGCAGTACTTC	CASSDYRGNYEQYF
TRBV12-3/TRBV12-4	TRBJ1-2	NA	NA	TGTGCCAGCAGTTCAGCGAGTCGGGTCGGCTACACCTTC	CASSSASRVGYTF
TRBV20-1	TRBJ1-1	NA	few	TGCAGTGCTAGAAGAGGGTCCACGGAAGCTTTCTTT	CSARRGSTEAFF
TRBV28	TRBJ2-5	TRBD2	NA	TGTGCCAGCAGTCTCAGACTAGCAGCTACCCTACAGACCCAGTACTTC	CASSLRLAATLQTQYF
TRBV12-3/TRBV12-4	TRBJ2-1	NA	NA	TGTGCCAGCACTCCTGGGTTACCCGGGGGTGAGCAGTTCTTC	CASTPGLPGGEQFF
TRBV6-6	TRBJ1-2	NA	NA	TGTGCCAGCAGCGGGGGGGCAAGAGGCTACACCTTC	CASSGGARGYTF
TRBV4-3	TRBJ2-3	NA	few	TGCGCCAGCAGCGTTATTTGGAGTAGTACCGATACGCAGTATTTT	CASSVIWSSTDTQYF
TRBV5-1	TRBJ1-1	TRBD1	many	TGCGCCAGCAGCTTGGAAATTAGGGGGCTGGACACTGAAGCTTTCTTT	CASSLEIRGLDTEAFF
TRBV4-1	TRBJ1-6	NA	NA	TGCGCCAGCAGCCAAGATTATAATTCACCCCTCCACTTT	CASSQDYNSPLHF
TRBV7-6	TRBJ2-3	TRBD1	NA	TGTGCCAGCAGCTTGGATGGACTCGGACAGGGGAGGTCAGATACGCAGTATTTT	CASSLDGLGQGRSDTQYF
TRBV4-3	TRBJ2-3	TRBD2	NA	TGCGCCAGCAGCCATAGTAGCGGGAGGGCCTCTTCCGTTCCCACAGATACGCAGTATTTT	CASSHSSGRASSVPTDTQYF
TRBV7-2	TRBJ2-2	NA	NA	TGTGCCAGCAGCTTAGTACTAGCGAACACCGGGGAGCTGTTTTTT	CASSLVLANTGELFF
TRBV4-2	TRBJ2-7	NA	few	TGTGCCAGCAGCCAAGAGGGGGGGACAATTTACGAGCAGTACTTC	CASSQEGGTIYEQYF
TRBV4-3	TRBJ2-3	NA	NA	TGCGCCAGCAGCCAAGGACTAGGACAGGCGGCAGGCACAGATACGCAGTATTTT	CASSQGLGQAAGTDTQYF
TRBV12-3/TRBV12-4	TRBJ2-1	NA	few	TGTGCCAGCAGTCCAATCTTGCTGGATGAGCAGTTCTTC	CASSPILLDEQFF